This entry concerns a single T cell receptor beta chain. Its antigen is not identified. Sequencing targeted expressed TCRB transcripts, as all isolated RNA had been reverse transcribed. Generated by immunoSEQ multiplex PCR, the TCRdb table keeps only in-frame clones and is missing some. The data hold about 150,000 clones, with around 10% observed a single time. The data belong to a study of beta chain features in type 1 diabetes. Findings and caveats of the study: Among all four CD4+ subsets, Type 1 diabetes patients had TCRB CDR3s that were moderately but significantly shorter.

The germline V gene encodes CDR1 MGHDK and CDR2 SYGVNS. Trimming stripped 4 bases from V and 2 bases from J, with 7 bases between. The CDR3 is made up of 13 amino acids. The chain employs TRBV25-1 and TRBJ2-3; D not resolved. Material for sequencing was central memory CD4+ T cells from blood. This TCR was recovered from a man aged 25-40 years with type 1 diabetes. The DNA of the CDR3 is TGTGCCAGCAGTGGGGCCTACACAGATACGCAGTATTTT. It yields the protein CASSGAYTDTQYF.